This entry is about one TCR beta chain. This sample is part of a study of blood T cell repertoires in COVID-19. Across the study: Researchers got acute and convalescent COVID-19 samples from the United States, Italy and Spain.

V shed 4 bases and J 8 bases; nucleotides not matched to a gene: 5. This CDR3 region has 14 residues. The germline V gene has CDR1 LNHNV and CDR2 YYDKDF (reference sequence). Clinical histories supplied by participants themselves formed the basis of cohort assignment. Two negative PCRs, clearance, or symptom resolution had been documented for recovered Cohort 3 donors. In the original analysis: Amplification from reference gene primers served as the basis for estimated nucleated cell counts. Here immunoSEQ multiplex PCR was the method, and the copy in TCRdb shows in-frame clones only, minus some. That table gives V, J and clone size, and the DNA gave D and trimming. Counted here are about 350,000 clones, about 90% occurring once; the ten biggest clones make up roughly 1%.

This rearrangement joins TRBV15 to TRBJ1-4, with 9 bases fitting TRBD1. Sequenced input: PBMCs or T cells enriched from blood (not recorded which). This clonotype was obtained from a woman under 40 who had recovered from COVID-19. CDR3 residues: CATSTGTGHEKLFF. The CDR3 DNA reads TGTGCCACCAGCACCGGGACAGGGCACGAAAAACTGTTTTTT.